This entry features one TCR beta chain sequence. This specimen comes from a study of blood T cell repertoires in COVID-19. About the study: Samples representing acute and convalescent COVID-19 were sourced from the United States, Italy and Spain. PBMCs, B-cell-depleted T cells, or T cells provided the cDNA or gDNA that made up the material.

The CDR3 sequence is 13 residues long. Per germline, CDR1 SGHRS and CDR2 YFSETQ. Between the trimmed V and J ends, which lost 1 base and 8 bases, there was a span of 10 bases. In the source study's methods: Using reference gene primer amplification, nucleated cell counts were estimated. Using immunoSEQ multiplex PCR, the repertoire was profiled, and TCRdb retains in-frame clones only, with some absent. The V and J calls and clone size come from that table; D and trimming were worked out from the DNA. This sample has roughly 100,000 clones, with roughly nine tenths found just once. Sequenced input: peripheral blood. The clonotype comes from a woman aged 55-69 years with acute or convalescent COVID-19. V usage is TRBV5-1 and J usage is TRBJ2-1; D might be TRBD2 (6 bases). The CDR3 region is CASSLTGSDEQFF. As DNA, the CDR3 is TGCGCCAGCAGCTTGACCGGGAGCGATGAGCAGTTCTTC.